A single sample is the source of the 18 T cell receptor beta chains below, sequenced in a study of blood T cell repertoires in COVID-19. Measured with immunoSEQ multiplex PCR; TCRdb has only the in-frame clones, and not every one. This table holds some 37,000 clones, around 83% found once. The sequenced sample consisted of peripheral blood. Source of these receptors: a man aged 50 to 60 in a cohort sampled during active COVID-19.

The CDR3 protein is CASSEAGGDTGELFF. For the CDR3, the DNA is TGTGCCAGCAGTGAGGCAGGGGGCGACACCGGGGAGCTGTTTTTT. The V gene is TRBV6-4, the J gene TRBJ2-2; 8 positions match TRBD1. Germline-derived CDR1 and CDR2 are MRHNA and SNTAGT. The J segment lost 3 bases and the V segment lost 3 bases, leaving 3 bases of the junction unmatched. This CDR3 is built from 15 residues.

A note on this clone: The same CDR3 also results from other DNA sequences found in this sample. The chain links TRBV19 to TRBJ2-5; the D gene is possibly TRBD2 (6 bases). V was pared by 5 bases and J by 1 base, with 11 bases between. The CDR3 loop spans 14 amino acids. The V gene's germline CDR1 is LNHDA and CDR2 SQIVND (reference sequence). DNA of the CDR3: TGTGCCAGTAGTGGCCAGGGAGGCCAAGAGACCCAGTACTTC. It yields the protein CASSGQGGQETQYF.

The genes are TRBV11-3 and TRBJ2-2, with 11 bases fitting TRBD2. Trimming took 5 bases from V and 1 from J; bases not matched to a gene: 6. This CDR3 is built from 17 residues. CDR1 and CDR2 (germline): SGHNT, YENEEA. CDR3 nucleotides: TGTGCCAGCAGCCCGCAGACTAGCGGGATGAACACCGGGGAGCTGTTTTTT. Encoded protein: CASSPQTSGMNTGELFF.

The rearrangement uses TRBV7-2 and TRBJ2-7; 9 nucleotides align to TRBD1. Losses at the gene ends were 5 bases for V and 3 bases for J; bases not matched to a gene: 11. Germline V gene lookup returns CDR1 SGHTA and CDR2 FQGNSA. This CDR3 comprises 16 residues. CDR3 DNA: TGTGCCAGCAGCCCTGAGGGACAGGGTACTCTCTACGAGCAGTACTTC. It specifies CASSPEGQGTLYEQYF. Combining the CDR3 with reference TRBV7-2 and TRBJ2-7 gives the whole variable domain GAGVSQSPSNKVTEKGKDVELRCDPISGHTALYWYRQSLGQGLEFLIYFQGNSAPDKSGLPSDRFSAERTGGSVSTLTIQRTQQEDSAVYLCASSPEGQGTLYEQYFGPGTRLTVT.

The gene calls are TRBV7-6 and TRBJ1-2; possible D gene TRBD1, 5 bases. This CDR3 is built from 16 residues. Germline V gene lookup returns CDR1 SGHVS and CDR2 FNYEAQ. V was shortened by 0 bases and J by 2 bases, with 13 bases between the two germline ends. The CDR3 region has the DNA TGTGCCAGCAGCTTAGCGCCGGGGGGGAAGAACTATGGCTACACCTTC. Encoded protein: CASSLAPGGKNYGYTF.

The chain couples TRBV19 to TRBJ1-2; D not certain. CDR1 is LNHDA, CDR2 SQIVND, per germline (reference sequence). The CDR3 consists of 13 residues. Trimming took off 0 bases at V and 5 bases at J, with 7 bases between the two ends. The CDR3 loop reads CASSIDSSYGYTF. In nucleotides, the CDR3 is TGTGCCAGTAGTATAGACAGTTCTTATGGCTACACCTTC.

V gene TRBV6-4 combines with J gene TRBJ2-1; D gene uncertain. From germline, CDR1 is MRHNA and CDR2 SNTAGT. The CDR3 spans 16 residues. Trimming took 2 bases from V and 4 from J, leaving 15 bases between them. The CDR3 nucleotides are TGTGCCAGCAGTGACCGGCACAGATCTTTTTACAATGAGCAGTTCTTC. Residues: CASSDRHRSFYNEQFF.

This clone occurred once. The genes are TRBV7-9 and TRBJ1-2, with D hard to call. Per germline, CDR1 SEHNR and CDR2 FQNEAQ (reference sequence). The CDR3 covers 14 residues. Trimming took 0 bases from V and 6 from J, leaving 11 bases between them. CDR3 sequence: CASSLAPGLDGYTF. The CDR3 DNA reads TGTGCCAGCAGCTTAGCCCCAGGCTTGGATGGCTACACCTTC.

The chain combines TRBV27 with TRBJ1-1, with D possibly being TRBD1 (5 bases). V lost 5 bases and J 7 bases, leaving 14 bases between the germline ends. The germline V gene has CDR1 MNHEY and CDR2 SMNVEV (reference sequence). CDR3 length: 13 amino acids. CDR3 sequence: CASSLYGGGEAFF. CDR3 DNA: TGTGCCAGCAGTCTCTACGGGGGGGGTGAAGCTTTCTTT.

V usage is TRBV5-4 and J usage is TRBJ1-1; weak D call: TRBD1 (6 bases). The CDR3 runs to 13 residues. Germline CDR1 reads SGHNT; CDR2 reads YYREEE (reference sequence). Trimming pared 0 bases from V and 7 bases from J, leaving 10 bases between. CDR3 protein: CASSLVVGGEAFF. CDR3 DNA sequence: TGTGCCAGCAGCTTGGTCGTAGGGGGTGAAGCTTTCTTT.

This clone was picked up one time. The chain recombines TRBV11-2 with TRBJ2-7, with D tentatively TRBD2 (7 bases). Trimming stripped 1 base from V and 2 bases from J, with 9 bases between. The CDR3 has 14 amino acids. Per the germline V gene, CDR1 is SGHAT and CDR2 is FQNNGV. This chain's CDR3 is CASSLGEGAYEQYV. The CDR3 DNA reads as TGTGCCAGCAGCTTAGGGGAGGGGGCCTACGAGCAGTACGTC.

The V call is TRBV19, the J call TRBJ1-1; the D is unclear. The V gene's germline CDR1 is LNHDA and CDR2 SQIVND (reference sequence). The CDR3 sequence is 12 residues long. V lost 6 bases, J lost 11 bases, and 16 bases lay in between. CDR3 protein: CASSQAPPVAFF. CDR3 bases: TGTGCCAGTAGCCAAGCCCCACCTGTTGCTTTCTTT.

The chain uses TRBV7-2 and TRBJ2-5; D is possibly TRBD2 (5 bases). Deletions cut 5 bases from V and 7 bases from J, with 17 bases between. This CDR3 spans 14 amino acids. From germline, CDR1 is SGHTA and CDR2 FQGNSA. The CDR3 region has the DNA TGTGCCAGCAGCCTCCATCGGGGTCCGGGGACCCAGTACTTC. Translated: CASSLHRGPGTQYF.

Points on this clone: One junction end disagrees with the germline gene, perhaps due to a read error. Additional DNA sequences in this sample encode the identical CDR3. The chain employs TRBV4-3 and TRBJ1-6; 9 nucleotides align to TRBD1. The CDR3 has 15 amino acids. Germline CDR1 LGHNA, CDR2 YSLEER. Written as DNA, the CDR3 is TGCGCCAGTAGCCAAGATAGGACAGGGGATTCACCCCTCCACTTT. This encodes CASSQDRTGDSPLHF.

This clone was seen more than once but under ten times. V gene TRBV27 combines with J gene TRBJ1-2; D is perhaps TRBD1 (6 bases). The CDR3 runs to 14 residues. From germline, CDR1 is MNHEY and CDR2 SMNVEV (reference sequence). V lost 6 bases, J lost 4 bases, and 15 bases lay in between. CDR3 DNA sequence: TGTGCCAGCAGCGTTGTAGGGGGGGCCTATGGCTACACCTTC. Translated, it gives CASSVVGGAYGYTF.

This rearrangement joins TRBV5-1 to TRBJ2-3; unclear D gene. The V and J ends lost 4 bases and 3 bases respectively, with 9 bases between them. Germline-derived CDR1 and CDR2 are SGHRS and YFSETQ. The CDR3 contains 13 residues. The CDR3 spells CASSPLPTDTQYF. In DNA form, the CDR3 reads TGCGCCAGCAGCCCTCTCCCTACAGATACGCAGTATTTT.

This clone has only one observation. This chain links TRBV7-3 with TRBJ1-2; the match to TRBD1 covers 8 bases. The V and J ends lost 4 bases and 10 bases, in that order; junction bases with no gene match: 8. The CDR3 has 13 residues. CDR1 is SGHTA, CDR2 FQGTGA, per germline. The CDR3 nucleotides read TGTGCCAGCAGCTCCACCCCGACAGGGGACTACACCTTC. This translates into CASSSTPTGDYTF.

J is TRBJ2-7 and V is TRBV5-6; possibly TRBD1 for D (5 bases). CDR1 is SGHDT, CDR2 YYEEEE, per germline. CDR3 length: 15 residues. Deletions cut 5 bases from V and 3 bases from J, with 18 bases between. This CDR3 reads CASRWGVRADYEQYF. In DNA, the CDR3 is TGTGCCAGCAGGTGGGGTGTCAGGGCGGACTACGAGCAGTACTTC.